These 13 T cell receptor beta chains were sequenced from one sample in a study of OX40 agonist ivuxolimab in advanced cancers. This table comes from immunoSEQ multiplex PCR, and its TCRdb copy is limited to in-frame clones, with some not included. The sample yields around 7,000 clones, around three quarters seen once. The material sequenced was CD4+ or CD8+ T cells sorted from blood, taken in a trial of the OX40 agonist ivuxolimab. The source of these receptors is an adult with an advanced solid tumor such as melanoma, head and neck, liver or kidney cancer.

CDR3 coding DNA: TGTGCCAGCATTGGGACTAGCGGGGGATACAATGAGCAGTTCTTC. It is translated as CASIGTSGGYNEQFF. J is TRBJ2-1 and V is TRBV6-1, with 14 bases aligning to TRBD2. The ends lost 7 bases at V and 4 bases at J; junction bases unmatched: 3. Germline loops: CDR1 MNHNS, CDR2 SASEGT. The CDR3 runs to 15 residues.

The chain joins TRBV10-3 to TRBJ2-5; TRBD1 matches 10 bases. Germline V gene sequence: CDR1 ENHRY, CDR2 SYGVKD. The CDR3 totals 13 residues. The junction had 5 bases not matched to a gene; V was cut back by 10 bases and J by 3 bases. CDR3 protein: CATQGTGEETQYF. CDR3 in DNA: TGTGCCACCCAGGGGACAGGGGAAGAGACCCAGTACTTC.

The chain recombines TRBV11-2 with TRBJ2-3, with TRBD1 identical over 7 bases. CDR1 SGHAT and CDR2 FQNNGV come from the germline V gene. The CDR3 is 12 residues long. The V gene end was trimmed by 5 bases and the J gene end by 14 bases; junction bases not matched to a gene: 10. The chain's CDR3 is CASSPFGQVAYF. CDR3 coding DNA: TGTGCCAGCAGCCCCTTCGGACAGGTCGCGTATTTT.

This clone was seen once. CDR3 nucleotide sequence: TGTGCCAGCAGTTCGGGGCTTACCTACGAGCAGTACTTC. Its protein is CASSSGLTYEQYF. The chain is built from TRBV6-1 and TRBJ2-7; perhaps D is TRBD1 or TRBD2 (5 bases each). The germline gives CDR1 MNHNS, CDR2 SASEGT. The V gene lost 5 bases and the J gene lost 2 bases, with 10 bases spanning the gap. The CDR3 length is 13 residues.

V gene TRBV19 combines with J gene TRBJ2-7; D is uncertain. The V and J ends lost 3 bases and 4 bases respectively, with 19 bases between them. The CDR3 has 16 amino acids. CDR1 LNHDA and CDR2 SQIVND come from the germline V gene (reference sequence). The CDR3 sequence is CASSMLLGGELYEQYF. DNA for the CDR3: TGTGCCAGTAGTATGTTACTGGGCGGAGAACTGTACGAGCAGTACTTC.

The chain has TRBV7-9 and TRBJ1-4; TRBD1 matches 7 bases. The CDR3 has 15 residues. J was trimmed by 3 bases and V by 4 bases; bases with no gene match: 5. Germline V gene lookup returns CDR1 SEHNR and CDR2 FQNEAQ (reference sequence). CDR3 bases: TGTGCCAGCAGCTCCCCGGGACAGCCTAATGAAAAACTGTTTTTT. Translation gives CASSSPGQPNEKLFF.

The chain recombines TRBV6-4 with TRBJ2-1; TRBD2 matches at 10 bases. V shed 5 bases and J 0 bases; nucleotides not matched to a gene: 1. Germline lookup yields CDR1 MRHNA and CDR2 SNTAGT. CDR3 length: 15 amino acids. The CDR3 loop is CASSPSGGSYNEQFF. The CDR3 DNA sequence: TGTGCCAGCAGTCCTAGCGGGGGCTCCTACAATGAGCAGTTCTTC.

The chain is built from TRBV6-5 and TRBJ2-1, with D tentatively TRBD1 (5 bases). Per the germline V gene, CDR1 is MNHEY and CDR2 is SVGAGI. V was trimmed by 6 bases and J by 6 bases, leaving 12 bases between them. The CDR3 spans 13 residues. The CDR3: CASRQDRANEQFF. CDR3 nucleotide sequence: TGTGCCAGCAGGCAAGACAGAGCCAATGAGCAGTTCTTC.

This chain uses TRBV12-5 with TRBJ2-7, with 7 nucleotides matching TRBD2. V was clipped by 7 bases and J by 5 bases; unmatched bases: 11. The CDR3 has 14 amino acids. CDR1 is LGHNT and CDR2 is FRNRAP in the germline V gene. Written as DNA, the CDR3 is TGTGCTAGTGCTTCTTGGGGGGGTGCCGACGAGCAGTACTTC. As protein: CASASWGGADEQYF.

The gene calls are TRBV9 and TRBJ2-2; D not resolved. From germline, CDR1 is SGDLS and CDR2 YYNGEE. V lost 0 bases, J lost 8 bases, and 2 bases lay in between. The CDR3 has 11 residues. In nucleotides, the CDR3 is TGTGCCAGCAGCGTAGGTGGGGAGCTGTTTTTT. It translates to CASSVGGELFF.

The chain's CDR3 is CASSRVHYTGELFF. CDR3 sequence (DNA): TGTGCCAGCAGCCGAGTTCACTACACCGGGGAGCTGTTTTTT. This rearrangement joins TRBV14 to TRBJ2-2; D is unclear. Trimming shortened V by 4 bases and J by 3 bases, and 9 bases separated the two germline ends. The V gene's germline CDR1 is SGHDN and CDR2 FVKESK. There are 14 residues in the CDR3.

The rearrangement uses TRBV6-5 and TRBJ2-2, with 8 bases aligning to TRBD1. V trimming: 2 bases; J trimming: 5 bases; junction bases outside the gene matches: 7. Germline CDR1 MNHEY, CDR2 SVGAGI. CDR3 length: 16 amino acids. Written as DNA, the CDR3 is TGTGCCAGCAGTTACGGGGGGACAGGAGATACCGGGGAGCTGTTTTTT. Translating gives CASSYGGTGDTGELFF.

This chain joins TRBV6-5 and TRBJ1-2; 7 bases match TRBD1. The V gene's germline CDR1 is MNHEY and CDR2 SVGAGI. The J segment lost 7 bases and the V segment lost 7 bases, leaving 9 bases of the junction unmatched. The length of the CDR3 is 13 residues. CDR3 protein: CASIPQGIGGYTF. The DNA of the CDR3 is TGTGCCAGCATCCCACAGGGGATCGGTGGCTACACCTTC.